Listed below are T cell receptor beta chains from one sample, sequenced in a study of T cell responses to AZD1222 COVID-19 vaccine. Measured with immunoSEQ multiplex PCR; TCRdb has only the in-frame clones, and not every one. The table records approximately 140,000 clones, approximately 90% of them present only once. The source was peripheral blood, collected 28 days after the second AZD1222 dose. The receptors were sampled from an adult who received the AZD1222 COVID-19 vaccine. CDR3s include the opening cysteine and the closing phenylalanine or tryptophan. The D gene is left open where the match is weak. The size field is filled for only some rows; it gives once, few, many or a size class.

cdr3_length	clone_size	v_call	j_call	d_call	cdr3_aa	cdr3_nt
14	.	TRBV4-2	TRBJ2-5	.	CASSQDIWVETQYF	TGTGCCAGCAGCCAAGATATATGGGTTGAGACCCAGTACTTC
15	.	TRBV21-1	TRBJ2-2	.	CASASGPGDTGELFF	TGTGCCAGCGCATCCGGGCCGGGCGACACCGGGGAGCTGTTTTTT
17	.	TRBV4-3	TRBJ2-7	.	CASSQSVVYQGLNEQYF	TGCGCCAGCAGCCAAAGCGTTGTGTATCAGGGGCTAAACGAGCAGTACTTC
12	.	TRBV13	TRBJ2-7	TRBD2	CASSTGTSEQYF	TGTGCCAGCAGCACCGGGACTAGCGAGCAGTACTTC
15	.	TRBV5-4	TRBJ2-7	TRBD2	CASSSQRESYYEQYF	TGTGCCAGCAGCTCTCAGCGGGAGAGCTACTACGAGCAGTACTTC
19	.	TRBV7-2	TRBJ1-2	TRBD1	CASSSILITGTGSNYGYTF	TGTGCCAGCAGCTCTATACTAATTACCGGGACAGGGTCTAACTATGGCTACACCTTC
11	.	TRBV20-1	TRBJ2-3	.	CSAPRRDTQYF	TGCAGTGCCCCTCGACGAGATACGCAGTATTTT
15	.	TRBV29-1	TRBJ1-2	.	CSVFGPPSFLYGYTF	TGCAGCGTCTTCGGACCACCGTCTTTCTTGTATGGCTACACCTTC
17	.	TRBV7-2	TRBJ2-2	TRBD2	CASSSRTSGRETGELFF	TGTGCCAGCAGCTCTAGGACTAGCGGGAGGGAAACCGGGGAGCTGTTTTTT
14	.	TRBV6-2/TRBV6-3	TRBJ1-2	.	CASSYLQTRDGYTF	TGTGCCAGCAGTTACCTTCAAACCCGAGATGGCTACACCTTC
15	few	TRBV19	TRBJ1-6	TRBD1	CASSEPRGRVSPLHF	TGTGCCAGTAGTGAACCCAGGGGGCGCGTCTCACCCCTCCACTTT
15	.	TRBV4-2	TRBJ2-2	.	CASKSARTNTGELFF	TGTGCCAGCAAAAGCGCGAGGACGAACACCGGGGAGCTGTTTTTT
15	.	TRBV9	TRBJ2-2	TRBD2	CASSAWDYFTGELFF	TGTGCCAGCAGCGCCTGGGACTACTTCACCGGGGAGCTGTTTTTT
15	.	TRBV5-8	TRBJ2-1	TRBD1	CASSLVGTAFEEQFF	TGTGCCAGCAGCTTGGTAGGGACAGCCTTCGAAGAGCAGTTCTTC
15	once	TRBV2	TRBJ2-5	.	CASSEGWRSQETQYF	TGTGCCAGCAGTGAAGGCTGGCGGTCCCAAGAGACCCAGTACTTC
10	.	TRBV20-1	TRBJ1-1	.	CSAVRTEAFF	TGCAGTGCCGTGCGGACTGAAGCTTTCTTT
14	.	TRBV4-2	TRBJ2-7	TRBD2	CASSHGAGGGEQYF	TGTGCCAGCAGCCACGGAGCGGGAGGGGGCGAGCAGTACTTC
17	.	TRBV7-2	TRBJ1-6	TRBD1	CASSSRGGPFSGSPLHF	TGTGCCAGCAGCTCCCGAGGGGGCCCGTTTTCAGGTTCACCCCTCCACTTT
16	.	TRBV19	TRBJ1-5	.	CASSIEKGVGNQPQHF	TGTGCCAGTAGTATTGAGAAAGGGGTTGGGAATCAGCCCCAGCATTTT
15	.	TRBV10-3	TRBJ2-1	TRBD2	CAIRSRAGVNDEQFF	TGTGCCATCAGGTCGCGAGCGGGAGTCAATGATGAGCAGTTCTTC
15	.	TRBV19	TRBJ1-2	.	CASSISPPGMDGYTF	TGTGCCAGTAGTATTAGCCCGCCAGGGATGGACGGCTACACCTTC
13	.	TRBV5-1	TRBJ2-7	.	CASSTGRFYEQYF	TGCGCCAGCAGCACCGGACGGTTCTACGAGCAGTACTTC
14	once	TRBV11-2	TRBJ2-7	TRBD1	CASSGGTGRSEQYF	TGTGCCAGCAGCGGAGGGACAGGCCGCAGCGAGCAGTACTTC
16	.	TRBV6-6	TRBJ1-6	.	CASSAPGVGNNSPLHF	TGTGCCAGCAGTGCTCCCGGGGTCGGCAATAATTCACCCCTCCACTTT
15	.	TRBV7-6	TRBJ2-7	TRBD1	CASSRRDRGYEEQYF	TGTGCCAGCAGTAGGCGGGACAGGGGGTATGAAGAGCAGTACTTC
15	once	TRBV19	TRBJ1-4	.	CASSINKLTNEKLFF	TGTGCCAGTAGTATAAACAAGTTAACGAATGAAAAACTGTTTTTT
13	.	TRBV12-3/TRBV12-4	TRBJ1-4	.	CASSFYRSEKLFF	TGTGCCAGCAGTTTTTACAGGTCTGAAAAACTGTTTTTT
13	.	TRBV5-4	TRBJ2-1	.	CASSFQGSNEQFF	TGTGCCAGCAGCTTTCAGGGTTCGAATGAGCAGTTCTTC
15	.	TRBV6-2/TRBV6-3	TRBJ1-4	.	CASIPREGNREKLFF	TGTGCCAGCATCCCCAGGGAGGGGAACCGAGAAAAACTGTTTTTT
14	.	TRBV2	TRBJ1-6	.	CASSEVGDNSPLHF	TGTGCCAGCAGTGAAGTCGGCGACAATTCACCCCTCCACTTT
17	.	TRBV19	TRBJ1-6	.	CASSIGSSDTGSSPLHF	TGTGCCAGTAGTATTGGTTCTTCGGACACCGGAAGTTCACCCCTCCACTTT
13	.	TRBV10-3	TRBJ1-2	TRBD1	CAISSGTGGGYTF	TGTGCCATCAGTTCCGGGACAGGGGGAGGCTACACCTTC
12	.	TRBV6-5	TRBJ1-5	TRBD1	CAIGTGGQPQHF	TGTGCTATCGGGACAGGCGGGCAGCCCCAGCATTTT
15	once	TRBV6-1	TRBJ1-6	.	CASSERLVSNSPLHF	TGTGCCAGCAGTGAACGCCTTGTGTCGAATTCACCCCTCCACTTT
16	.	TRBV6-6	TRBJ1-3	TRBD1	CASSYSGQPSGNTIYF	TGTGCCAGCAGTTACTCGGGACAGCCATCTGGAAACACCATATATTTT
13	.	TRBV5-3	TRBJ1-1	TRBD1	CARSDRGYTEAFF	TGTGCCAGAAGCGACAGGGGATACACTGAAGCTTTCTTT
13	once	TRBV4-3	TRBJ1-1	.	CASSRDRGTEAFF	TGCGCCAGCAGCCGGGACCGTGGCACTGAAGCTTTCTTT
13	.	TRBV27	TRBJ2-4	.	CATNNYRVYIQYF	TGTGCCACCAACAATTACAGGGTTTACATTCAGTACTTC
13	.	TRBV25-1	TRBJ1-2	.	CASSPGGTNGYTF	TGTGCCAGCTCCCCTGGGGGGACAAATGGCTACACCTTC
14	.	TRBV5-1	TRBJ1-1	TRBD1	CASRPQGASGEAFF	TGCGCCAGCAGGCCACAGGGGGCTAGCGGTGAAGCTTTCTTT
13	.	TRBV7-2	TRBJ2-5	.	CASSFRAGETQYF	TGTGCCAGCAGCTTTCGTGCGGGCGAGACCCAGTACTTC
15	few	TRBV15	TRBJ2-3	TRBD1	CATKRGQGGADTQYF	TGTGCCACAAAAAGGGGACAGGGAGGCGCAGATACGCAGTATTTT
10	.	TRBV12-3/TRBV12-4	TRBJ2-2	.	CASRGGELFF	TGTGCCAGCAGAGGAGGGGAGCTGTTTTTT
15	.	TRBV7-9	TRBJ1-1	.	CASSTPIGLNTEAFF	TGTGCCAGCAGCACACCTATCGGGTTAAACACTGAAGCTTTCTTT
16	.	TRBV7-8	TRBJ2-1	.	CASSFQRASSYNEQFF	TGTGCCAGCAGCTTCCAGCGGGCGAGCTCCTACAATGAGCAGTTCTTC
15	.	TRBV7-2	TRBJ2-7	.	CASSPRRGTSYEQYF	TGTGCCAGCAGCCCGCGGCGCGGGACCTCCTACGAGCAGTACTTC
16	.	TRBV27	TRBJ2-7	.	CASSLSFLASSYEQYF	TGTGCCAGCAGTTTATCGTTCCTAGCGAGCTCCTACGAGCAGTACTTC
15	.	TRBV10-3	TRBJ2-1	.	CAISEGVETYNEQFF	TGTGCCATCAGTGAAGGGGTAGAGACCTACAATGAGCAGTTCTTC
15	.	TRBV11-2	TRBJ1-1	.	CASSFRGAGVTEAFF	TGTGCCAGCAGCTTTAGAGGGGCGGGGGTCACTGAAGCTTTCTTT
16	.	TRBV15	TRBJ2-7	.	CATSREADGLAYEQYF	TGTGCCACCAGCAGAGAGGCGGACGGACTTGCCTACGAGCAGTACTTC
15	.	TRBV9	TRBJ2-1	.	CASSASGQLYNEQFF	TGTGCCAGCAGCGCCAGCGGGCAACTCTACAATGAGCAGTTCTTC
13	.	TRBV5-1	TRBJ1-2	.	CASSWWGNGGYTF	TGCGCCAGCAGCTGGTGGGGCAATGGCGGCTACACCTTC
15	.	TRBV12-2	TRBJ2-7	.	CASRLPGPGLNEQYF	TGTGCAAGTCGTTTACCGGGACCCGGATTGAACGAGCAGTACTTC
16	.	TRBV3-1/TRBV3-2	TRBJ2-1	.	CASSDIGGHPSNEQFF	TGTGCCAGCAGCGACATCGGGGGCCACCCCTCCAATGAGCAGTTCTTC